These 5 T cell receptor beta chains share one sample of origin, sequenced in a study of vaccination and CD4 T cells after COVID-19. Researchers used the Oncomine TCR Beta short-read assay to sequence DNA from cultured CD4+ T cells. TCRdb passed the PCR reads through MiXCR, listing each CDR3 protein once. The sample yields 13,000 or so distinct CDR3 sequences, more than 35% seen once. Their cognate antigens are unknown. Noted treatment: roughly 10-day PBMC culture with coronavirus spike peptide pools or control peptides (ViraFEST assay). The sample comprised CD4+ T cells from blood, cultured in vitro. The receptors come from a human donor who had recovered from COVID-19.

The chain combines TRBV7-9 with TRBJ2-1, with D tentatively TRBD2 (6 bases). The length of the CDR3 is 15 residues. Germline CDR1 reads SEHNR; CDR2 reads FQNEAQ (reference sequence). Trimming took 2 bases from V and 2 from J, leaving 10 bases between them. CDR3 nucleotide sequence: TGTGCCAGCAGCTTATTACGGGGGACCTACAATGAGCAGTTCTTC. Translation: CASSLLRGTYNEQFF.

The CDR3 is CASSLDASFEAFF. The CDR3 DNA reads as TGTGCCAGCAGCTTAGATGCGAGTTTTGAAGCTTTCTTT. The chain joins TRBV7-2 to TRBJ1-1; D is unclear. CDR3 length equals 13 residues. The germline V gene has CDR1 SGHTA and CDR2 FQGNSA. V was shortened by 1 base and J by 7 bases, with 10 bases between the two germline ends.

This clonotype was observed a handful of times. This chain connects TRBV5-1 to TRBJ1-1, with a possible D match to TRBD1 (5 bases). With 1 base removed from V and 1 base from J, the gap between germline ends came to 11 bases. The CDR3 totals 15 residues. Germline CDR1 is SGHRS and CDR2 is YFSETQ. The CDR3: CASSLTQGSNTEAFF. The CDR3 coding sequence is TGCGCCAGCAGCTTGACTCAGGGCTCGAACACTGAAGCTTTCTTT.

The gene calls are TRBV10-3 and TRBJ1-1, with D possibly TRBD1 on 5 matching bases. There are 15 residues in the CDR3. V lost 0 bases and J 3 bases, leaving 11 bases between the germline ends. Per germline, CDR1 ENHRY and CDR2 SYGVKD. Written as DNA, the CDR3 is TGTGCCATCAGTGAGTCCCGACGGGGGGACACTGAAGCTTTCTTT. Encoded protein: CAISESRRGDTEAFF.

This clonotype has only a few counts. This sequence joins TRBV2 and TRBJ1-1, with D unresolved. V shed 5 bases and J shed 2 bases, with 12 bases lying between them. CDR1 SNHLY and CDR2 FYNNEI come from the germline V gene. The CDR3 runs 14 residues. In DNA, the CDR3 is TGTGCCAGCAGTTCCCAGGTCTCTAACACTGAAGCTTTCTTT. Protein product: CASSSQVSNTEAFF.